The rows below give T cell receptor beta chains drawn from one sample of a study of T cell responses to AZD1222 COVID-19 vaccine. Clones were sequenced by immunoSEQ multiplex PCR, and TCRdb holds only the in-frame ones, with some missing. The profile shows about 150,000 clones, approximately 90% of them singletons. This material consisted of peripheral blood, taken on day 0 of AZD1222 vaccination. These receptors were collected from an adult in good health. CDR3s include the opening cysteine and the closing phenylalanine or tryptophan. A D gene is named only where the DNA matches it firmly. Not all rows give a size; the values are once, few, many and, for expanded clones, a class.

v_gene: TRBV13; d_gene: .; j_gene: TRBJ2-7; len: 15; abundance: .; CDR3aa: CASSLRFGSPYEQYF; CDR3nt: TGTGCCAGCAGCTTAAGATTCGGCAGCCCCTACGAGCAGTACTTC
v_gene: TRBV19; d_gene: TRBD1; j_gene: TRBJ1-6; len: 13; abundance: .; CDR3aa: CASRDTGDSPLHF; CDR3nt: TGTGCCAGTAGGGACACAGGGGATTCACCCCTCCACTTT
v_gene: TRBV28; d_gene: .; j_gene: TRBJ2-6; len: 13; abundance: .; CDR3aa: CASRLSGANVLTF; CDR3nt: TGTGCCAGCAGACTTTCTGGGGCCAACGTCCTGACTTTC
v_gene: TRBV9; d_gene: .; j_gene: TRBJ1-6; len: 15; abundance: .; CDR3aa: CASSFDSGLYSPLHF; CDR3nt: TGTGCCAGCAGCTTTGATTCAGGATTGTATTCACCCCTCCACTTT
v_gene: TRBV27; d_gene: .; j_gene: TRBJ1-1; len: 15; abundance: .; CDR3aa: CASTKRGFANTEAFF; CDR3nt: TGTGCCAGCACAAAACGGGGGTTTGCGAACACTGAAGCTTTCTTT
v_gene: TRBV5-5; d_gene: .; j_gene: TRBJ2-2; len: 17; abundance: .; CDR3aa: CASSLTLGSWSTGELFF; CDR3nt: TGTGCCAGCAGCTTGACGTTGGGGTCCTGGAGCACCGGGGAGCTGTTTTTT
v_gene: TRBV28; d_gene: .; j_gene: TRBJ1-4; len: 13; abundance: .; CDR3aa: CASSSSGAGQLFF; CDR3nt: TGTGCCAGCAGTTCCTCCGGGGCAGGGCAACTGTTTTTT
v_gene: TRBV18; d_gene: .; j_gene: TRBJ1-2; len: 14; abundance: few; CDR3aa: CASSPPTSPYGYTF; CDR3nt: TGTGCCAGCTCACCACCCACTAGCCCTTACGGCTACACCTTC
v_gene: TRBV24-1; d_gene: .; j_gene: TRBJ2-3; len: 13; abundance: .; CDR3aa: CATSDFGGDTQYF; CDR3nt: TGTGCCACCAGTGATTTTGGTGGAGATACGCAGTATTTT
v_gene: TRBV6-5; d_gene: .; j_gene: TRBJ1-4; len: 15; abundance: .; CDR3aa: CASSYQGTTNEKLFF; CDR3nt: TGTGCCAGCAGTTACCAAGGAACAACTAATGAAAAACTGTTTTTT
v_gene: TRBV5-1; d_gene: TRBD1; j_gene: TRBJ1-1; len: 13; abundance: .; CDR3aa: CASSFQGATEAFF; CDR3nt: TGCGCCAGCAGCTTTCAGGGGGCGACTGAAGCTTTCTTT
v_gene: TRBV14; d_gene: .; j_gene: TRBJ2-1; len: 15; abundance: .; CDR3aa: CASSQGTSYYNEQFF; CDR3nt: TGTGCCAGCAGCCAAGGGACTTCCTACTACAATGAGCAGTTCTTC
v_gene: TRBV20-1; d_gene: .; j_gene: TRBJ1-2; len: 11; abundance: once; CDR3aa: CSARGGYGYTF; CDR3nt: TGCAGTGCTAGGGGTGGCTATGGCTACACCTTC
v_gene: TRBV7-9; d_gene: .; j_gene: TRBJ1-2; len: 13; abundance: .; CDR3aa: CASSPNSHYGYTF; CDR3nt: TGTGCCAGCAGCCCTAATTCCCACTATGGCTACACCTTC
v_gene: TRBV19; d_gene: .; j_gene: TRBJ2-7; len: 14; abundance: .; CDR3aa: CASSIEVDSAEQYF; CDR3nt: TGTGCCAGTAGTATCGAGGTAGACTCAGCCGAGCAGTACTTC
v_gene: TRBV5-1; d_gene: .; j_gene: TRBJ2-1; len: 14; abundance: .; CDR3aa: CASSLAGSYNEQFF; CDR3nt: TGCGCCAGCAGCTTGGCGGGGTCCTACAATGAGCAGTTCTTC
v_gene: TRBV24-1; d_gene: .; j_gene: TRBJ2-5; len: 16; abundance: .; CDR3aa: CATGLGGGGGQETQYF; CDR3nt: TGTGCCACCGGCCTAGGGGGCGGGGGAGGCCAAGAGACCCAGTACTTC
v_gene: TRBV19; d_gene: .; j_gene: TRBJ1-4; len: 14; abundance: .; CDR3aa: CASSAGQRNEKLFF; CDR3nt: TGTGCCAGTAGTGCTGGACAGCGGAATGAAAAACTGTTTTTT
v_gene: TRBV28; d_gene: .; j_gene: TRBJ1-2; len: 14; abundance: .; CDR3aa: CASSSLTGLYGYTF; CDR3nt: TGTGCCAGCAGTTCTCTGACAGGACTCTATGGCTACACCTTC
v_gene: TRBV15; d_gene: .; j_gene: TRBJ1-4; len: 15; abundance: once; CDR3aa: CATTSRRVPIEKLFF; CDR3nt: TGTGCCACCACCTCTCGTAGGGTCCCTATCGAAAAACTGTTTTTT
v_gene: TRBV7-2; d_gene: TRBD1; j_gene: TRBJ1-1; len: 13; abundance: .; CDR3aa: CASSLGQGREAFF; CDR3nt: TGTGCCAGCAGCTTGGGACAGGGTCGGGAGGCTTTCTTT
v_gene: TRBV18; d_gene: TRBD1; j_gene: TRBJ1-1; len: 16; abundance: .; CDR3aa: CASSRDRDQRGTEAFF; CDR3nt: TGTGCCAGCTCCCGGGACAGGGATCAACGAGGCACTGAAGCTTTCTTT
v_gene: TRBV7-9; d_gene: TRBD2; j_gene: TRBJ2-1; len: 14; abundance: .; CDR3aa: CASSFGLAGNEQFF; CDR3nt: TGTGCCAGCAGCTTCGGACTAGCGGGTAATGAGCAGTTCTTC
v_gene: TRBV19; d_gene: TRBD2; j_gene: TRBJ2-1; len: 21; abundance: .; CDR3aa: CASSIKWVMSSGGYNYNEQFF; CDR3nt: TGTGCCAGTAGTATAAAATGGGTGATGTCTAGCGGGGGGTATAACTACAATGAGCAGTTCTTC
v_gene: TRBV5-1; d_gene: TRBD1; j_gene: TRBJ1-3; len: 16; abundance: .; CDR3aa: CASSGTRGLAGNTIYF; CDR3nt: TGCGCCAGCAGCGGGACCAGGGGGTTAGCTGGAAACACCATATATTTT
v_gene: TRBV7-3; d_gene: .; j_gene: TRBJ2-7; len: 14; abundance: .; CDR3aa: CASSLTGTSHEQYF; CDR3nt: TGTGCCAGCAGCTTAACCGGGACCTCCCACGAGCAGTACTTC
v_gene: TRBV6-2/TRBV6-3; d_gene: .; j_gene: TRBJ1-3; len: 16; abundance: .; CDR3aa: CASSYSLGFSGNTIYF; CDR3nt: TGTGCCAGCAGTTACTCCCTCGGATTCTCTGGAAACACCATATATTTT
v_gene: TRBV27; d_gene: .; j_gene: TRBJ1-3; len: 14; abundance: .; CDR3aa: CASSFRADGNTIYF; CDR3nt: TGTGCCAGCAGTTTTCGGGCCGATGGAAACACCATATATTTT
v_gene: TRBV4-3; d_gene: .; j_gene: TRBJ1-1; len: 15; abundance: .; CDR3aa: CASSQDGQLITEAFF; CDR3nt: TGCGCCAGCAGCCAAGATGGGCAGCTAATAACTGAAGCTTTCTTT
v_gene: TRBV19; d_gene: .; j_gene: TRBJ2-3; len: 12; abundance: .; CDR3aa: CASSFPTDTQYF; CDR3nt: TGTGCCAGTAGTTTCCCAACAGATACGCAGTATTTT
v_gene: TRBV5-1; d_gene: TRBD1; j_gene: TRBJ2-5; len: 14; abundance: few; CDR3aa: CASSHGTDQETQYF; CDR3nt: TGCGCCAGCAGCCATGGGACAGACCAAGAGACCCAGTACTTC
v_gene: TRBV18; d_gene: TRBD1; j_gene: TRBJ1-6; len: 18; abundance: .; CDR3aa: CASSNRDRAGSYNSPLHF; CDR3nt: TGTGCCAGCTCCAACCGGGACAGGGCCGGCTCCTATAATTCACCCCTCCACTTT
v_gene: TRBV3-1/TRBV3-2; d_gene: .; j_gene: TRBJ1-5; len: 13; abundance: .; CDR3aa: CASSSDGHRAQHF; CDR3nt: TGTGCCAGCAGCTCGGACGGCCATAGGGCCCAGCATTTT
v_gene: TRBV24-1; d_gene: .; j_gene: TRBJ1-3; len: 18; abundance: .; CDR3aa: CATRVMAPHLGSGNTIYF; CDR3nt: TGTGCCACCAGGGTTATGGCACCTCATCTAGGCTCTGGAAACACCATATATTTT
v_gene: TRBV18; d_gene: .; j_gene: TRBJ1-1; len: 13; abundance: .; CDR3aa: CASSPRHTEVAFF; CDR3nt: TGTGCCAGCTCACCGAGGCACACTGAGGTAGCTTTCTTT
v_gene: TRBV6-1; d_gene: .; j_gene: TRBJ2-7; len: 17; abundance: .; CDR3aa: CASSEGKQVRASYEQYF; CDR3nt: TGTGCCAGCAGTGAAGGGAAACAAGTTAGGGCCTCCTACGAGCAGTACTTC
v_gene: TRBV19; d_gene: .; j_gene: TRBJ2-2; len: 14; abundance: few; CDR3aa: CASVQTGATGELFF; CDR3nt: TGTGCCAGTGTTCAAACAGGAGCCACCGGGGAGCTGTTTTTT
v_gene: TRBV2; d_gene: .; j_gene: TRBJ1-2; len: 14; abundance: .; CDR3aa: CASSAGDNNYGYTF; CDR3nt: TGTGCCAGCAGTGCAGGGGATAATAACTATGGCTACACCTTC
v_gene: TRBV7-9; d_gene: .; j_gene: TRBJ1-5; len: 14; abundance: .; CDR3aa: CASSQSTGYQPQHF; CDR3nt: TGTGCCAGCAGCCAAAGTACGGGGTATCAGCCCCAGCATTTT
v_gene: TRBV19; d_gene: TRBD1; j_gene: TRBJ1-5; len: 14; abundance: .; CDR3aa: CASSPDRPNQPQHF; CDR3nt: TGTGCCAGTAGTCCGGACAGGCCCAATCAGCCCCAGCATTTT
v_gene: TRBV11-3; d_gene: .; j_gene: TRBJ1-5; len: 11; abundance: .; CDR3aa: CASSSPQPQHF; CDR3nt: TGTGCCAGCAGCTCCCCCCAGCCCCAGCATTTT
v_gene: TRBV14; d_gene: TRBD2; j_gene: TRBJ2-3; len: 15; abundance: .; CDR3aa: CASSQARGGTDTQYF; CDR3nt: TGTGCCAGCAGCCAAGCGCGGGGGGGAACAGATACGCAGTATTTT